This T cell receptor beta chain is drawn from a study of CD8+ T cells in alopecia areata. Study-wide context: The investigators scored severity in treated patients by the percentage of affected scalp area.

The study, taken as a whole, reports: Scalp samples also contribute reads from the resident alphabeta T cells found in normal skin. Against the mouse data, patients shared TCRs less clearly, possibly for HLA reasons.

A word on this clone: Its antigen is currently unknown.

Extracted RNA was reverse transcribed, and the resulting cDNA served as sequencing template. Measured with immunoSEQ multiplex PCR; TCRdb has only the in-frame clones, and not every one. The sample shows about 200,000 clones, 58% of them seen only once. The treatment here: oral pan-JAK inhibitor, 5-10 mg twice daily. Using a FACSAria, the CD4+ and CD8+ T cells were sorted from the PBMCs. Trimming took 5 bases from V and 8 from J, leaving 9 bases between them. Germline V CDR1 and CDR2: SGHTA, FQGNSA. The CDR3 extends over 12 amino acids. The sequencing here drew on CD4+ T cells sorted from blood, taken at week 24, from a patient treated with tofacitinib. The chain combines TRBV7-2 with TRBJ2-2; no definite D call. The receptor's source is a human donor with alopecia areata. The CDR3 DNA reads TGTGCCAGCAGCCATTCCCCGGGGGAGCTGTTTTTT. This encodes CASSHSPGELFF.